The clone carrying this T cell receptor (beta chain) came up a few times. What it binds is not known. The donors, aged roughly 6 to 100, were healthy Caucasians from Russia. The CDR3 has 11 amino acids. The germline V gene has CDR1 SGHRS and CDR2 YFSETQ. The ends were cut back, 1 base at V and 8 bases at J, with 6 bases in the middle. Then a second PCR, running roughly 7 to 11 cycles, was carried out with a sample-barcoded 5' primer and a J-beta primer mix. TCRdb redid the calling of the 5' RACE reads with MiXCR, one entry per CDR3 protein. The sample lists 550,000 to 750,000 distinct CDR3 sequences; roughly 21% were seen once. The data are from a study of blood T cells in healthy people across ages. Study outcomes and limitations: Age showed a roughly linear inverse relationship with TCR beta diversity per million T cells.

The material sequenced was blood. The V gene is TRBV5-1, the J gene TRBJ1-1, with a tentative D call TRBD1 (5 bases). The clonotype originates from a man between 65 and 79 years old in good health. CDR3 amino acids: CASSLQGEAFF. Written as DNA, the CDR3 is TGCGCCAGCAGCTTGCAGGGAGAAGCTTTCTTT.